A single sample is the source of the 22 T cell receptor beta chains below, sequenced in a study of T-cell memory formation after mild COVID-19. TCRdb passed the 5' RACE reads through MiXCR, listing each CDR3 protein once. Altogether roughly 350,000 distinct CDR3 sequences are present, around 27% being singletons, with the ten largest covering about 13%. The sequencing input was PBMCs or a T cell subset sorted from them (not recorded which). These TCRs come from an adult woman who had mild COVID-19 (a few samples of this study predate the infection). Cell type and time point are not known.

This clonotype was seen more than once but under ten times. The rearrangement joins TRBV9 to TRBJ1-2, with D possibly being TRBD1 (6 bases). Trimming took off 0 bases at V and 7 bases at J, with 16 bases between the two ends. Germline V gene sequence: CDR1 SGDLS, CDR2 YYNGEE. This CDR3 is 15 amino acids long. The CDR3 reads CASSVARTGKGGYTF. The CDR3 bases are TGTGCCAGCAGCGTAGCTCGCACAGGGAAAGGTGGCTACACCTTC.

The chain links TRBV29-1 to TRBJ2-2, with a tentative D call TRBD2 (6 bases). CDR1 and CDR2 (germline): SQVTM, ANQGSEA. This CDR3 spans 13 amino acids. V lost 4 bases and J lost 3, with 9 bases in between. CDR3 in DNA: TGCAGCGTTGGAAAGCGGGACACCGGGGAGCTGTTTTTT. Its translation: CSVGKRDTGELFF.

The rearrangement uses TRBV6-6 and TRBJ1-5; D is possibly TRBD1 (5 bases). The V end lost 6 bases, the J end lost 2 bases, and 14 bases lay between the germline ends. CDR1 and CDR2 (germline): MNHNY, SVGAGI (reference sequence). This CDR3 is built from 15 residues. CDR3 in DNA: TGTGCCAGCAGAGACCAGGGACTGGGCAATCAGCCCCAGCATTTT. Protein: CASRDQGLGNQPQHF.

The J gene is TRBJ2-5, the V gene TRBV25-1; the match to TRBD2 covers 10 bases. After removal of 3 bases from V and 3 bases from J, the junction contained 13 bases not matched to a gene. Germline V lookup: CDR1 MGHDK, CDR2 SYGVNS. The CDR3 runs to 18 residues. The CDR3 loop reads CASSDRPRSAGGEETQYF. CDR3 DNA sequence: TGTGCCAGCAGTGACCGTCCCCGATCAGCGGGGGGGGAAGAGACCCAGTACTTC. The full variable domain, completed using reference TRBV25-1 and TRBJ2-5, is EADIYQTPRYLVIGTGKKITLECSQTMGHDKMYWYQQDPGMELHLIHYSYGVNSTEKGDLSSESTVSRIRTEHFPLTLESARPSHTSQYLCASSDRPRSAGGEETQYFGPGTRLLVL.

This clonotype has only a few counts. The CDR3 region is CASGGAGTDTQYF. The CDR3 nucleotides read TGCGCCAGTGGGGGGGCCGGCACAGATACGCAGTATTTT. The chain uses TRBV5-1 and TRBJ2-3; weak D call: TRBD2 (7 bases). The germline V gene has CDR1 SGHRS and CDR2 YFSETQ. The CDR3 length is 13 residues. V lost 8 bases to trimming and J lost 1 base, with 11 bases between them.

This clonotype was seen a handful of times. V is TRBV9 and J is TRBJ2-2; D might be TRBD2 (6 bases). The CDR3 runs 17 residues. Germline CDR1 is SGDLS and CDR2 is YYNGEE. With 3 bases removed from V and 1 base from J, the gap between germline ends came to 16 bases. The CDR3 sequence: CASSDPFDSGNTGELFF. In nucleotides, the CDR3 is TGTGCCAGCAGCGATCCTTTCGATAGCGGGAACACCGGGGAGCTGTTTTTT. Complete variable domain (other parts from reference TRBV9 and TRBJ2-2): DSGVTQTPKHLITATGQRVTLRCSPRSGDLSVYWYQQSLDQGLQFLIQYYNGEERAKGNILERFSAQQFPDLHSELNLSSLELGDSALYFCASSDPFDSGNTGELFFGEGSRLTVL.

For this clonotype: Germline and junction disagree at one end, which may indicate a read error. The chain joins TRBV5-1 to TRBJ2-7; 10 bases are a match to TRBD2. The CDR3 has 14 residues. Germline V gives CDR1 SGHRS, CDR2 YFSETQ. CDR3 in amino acids: CASSDTGTSVLQDF. The CDR3 nucleotides are TGCGCCAGCAGCGACACCGGGACTAGCGTACTTCAAGACTTC.

At least ten counts were recorded for this clonotype. This chain uses TRBV7-2 with TRBJ2-3; 8 positions match TRBD2. The CDR3 has 16 amino acids. Per the germline V gene, CDR1 is SGHTA and CDR2 is FQGNSA. The trim removed 1 base at V and 2 bases at J, leaving 5 bases unmatched. Here the CDR3 reads CASSLGGTSATDTQYF. CDR3 in DNA: TGTGCCAGCAGCTTAGGAGGGACTAGTGCCACAGATACGCAGTATTTT.

V and J are TRBV5-4 and TRBJ1-3; 7 bases align to TRBD1. The junction had 10 bases not matched to a gene; V was cut back by 3 bases and J by 1 base. Germline V lookup: CDR1 SGHNT, CDR2 YYREEE (reference sequence). This CDR3 has 17 amino acids. The CDR3 nucleotides are TGTGCCAGCAGCTCAGGCGGGACAGATCCTTCTGGAAACACCATATATTTT. Residues: CASSSGGTDPSGNTIYF.

This clonotype qualifies as medium-sized. V gene TRBV9 combines with J gene TRBJ2-2; D may correspond to TRBD1 or TRBD2 (7 bases each). The V end was cut by 6 bases, the J end by 7 bases, with 22 bases between. Germline assignment: CDR1 SGDLS and CDR2 YYNGEE. CDR3 length: 16 amino acids. The CDR3 coding sequence is TGTGCCAGCACCCCTGTTCAGGGGGGGCTGGTCGGGGAGCTGTTTTTT. This encodes CASTPVQGGLVGELFF.

A few counts support this clonotype. The V call is TRBV20-1, the J call TRBJ2-1; the D is unclear. The CDR3 is made up of 10 amino acids. In germline, CDR1 is DFQATT, CDR2 SNEGSKA (reference sequence). V was cut by 5 bases and J by 8 bases, with 7 bases left in between. The CDR3 sequence is CSALSYEQFF. CDR3 nucleotide sequence: TGCAGTGCTCTGTCTTATGAGCAGTTCTTC.

The rearrangement joins TRBV16 to TRBJ2-7; possibly TRBD2 for D (6 bases). CDR3 length: 16 residues. Germline V gene lookup returns CDR1 KGHSY and CDR2 FQNENV. Trimming cost V 2 bases and J 7 bases, with 21 bases left between them. The CDR3, as DNA: TGTGCCAGCAGCCAAGGGGGGTCAGGGAGATCGAAAGAGCAGTACTTC. Protein sequence: CASSQGGSGRSKEQYF.

The chain links TRBV3-1 to TRBJ2-1; D might be TRBD1 (5 bases). This CDR3 has 14 amino acids. With 4 bases removed from V and 9 bases from J, the gap between germline ends came to 16 bases. Germline CDR1 and CDR2: LGHDT and YNNKEL (reference sequence). This CDR3 reads CASSPAPSGPEQFF. CDR3 bases: TGTGCCAGCAGCCCGGCCCCCTCAGGGCCTGAGCAGTTCTTC.

The CDR3 DNA sequence: TGCGCCAGCAGCTTGTACCCTACTTACTCTGGAAACACCATATATTTT. Protein product: CASSLYPTYSGNTIYF. The V gene is TRBV5-1, the J gene TRBJ1-3; the D is unclear. Per germline, CDR1 SGHRS and CDR2 YFSETQ. V was clipped by 1 base and J by 0 bases, with 11 bases between them. This CDR3 has 16 residues.

This chain links TRBV30 with TRBJ2-1, with 8 bases identical to TRBD2. This CDR3 comprises 14 residues. The germline V gene has CDR1 GTSNPN and CDR2 SVGIG (reference sequence). Trimming removed 7 bases from V and 3 bases from J; junction bases left unmatched: 8. The CDR3 nucleotides are TGTGCCTCCGACGGGGGGGCACGCTACAATGAGCAGTTCTTC. This codes for CASDGGARYNEQFF.

This clonotype has just a few counts. The rearrangement joins TRBV12-3 or TRBV12-4 to TRBJ2-7, with D unclear. The length of the CDR3 is 16 residues. V dropped 7 bases and J dropped 0 bases, with 19 bases sitting between them. The CDR3 spells CASTWGGQLPSYEQYF. The CDR3 DNA sequence: TGTGCCAGCACCTGGGGTGGGCAGCTGCCCTCCTACGAGCAGTACTTC.

This rearrangement joins TRBV12-3 or TRBV12-4 to TRBJ2-7, with D unclear. The CDR3 spans 12 residues. The V and J ends lost 4 bases and 3 bases respectively, with 7 bases between them. In nucleotides, the CDR3 is TGTGCCAGCAGTTATAAGGTCTACGAGCAGTACTTC. It is translated as CASSYKVYEQYF.

The table lists this clonotype with many counts. The chain joins TRBV7-8 to TRBJ1-2; D may be TRBD1 (6 bases). Germline CDR1 reads SGHVS; CDR2 reads FQNEAQ. The CDR3 runs 14 residues. V shed 1 base and J shed 0 bases, with 6 bases lying between them. CDR3 sequence reads: CASSLGTANYGYTF. The CDR3 coding sequence is TGTGCCAGCAGCTTAGGGACAGCTAACTATGGCTACACCTTC. Full variable domain (remainder filled in from reference TRBV7-8 and TRBJ1-2): GAGVSQSPRYKVAKRGQDVALRCDPISGHVSLFWYQQALGQGPEFLTYFQNEAQLDKSGLPSDRFFAERPEGSVSTLKIQRTQQEDSAVYLCASSLGTANYGYTFGSGTRLTVV.

Relative to its sample, this clonotype is medium-sized. This chain connects TRBV4-1 to TRBJ2-2, with 9 nucleotides matching TRBD2. CDR1 is MGHRA and CDR2 is YSYEKL in the germline V gene. This CDR3 has 17 amino acids. Trimming took 4 bases from V and 0 from J; bases not matched to a gene: 6. The CDR3 region has the DNA TGCGCCAGCAGCCTCCTCGGACTAGCGTCGAACACCGGGGAGCTGTTTTTT. Translation: CASSLLGLASNTGELFF.

The J gene is TRBJ1-5, the V gene TRBV5-6; D is unresolved. Germline CDR1 is SGHDT and CDR2 is YYEEEE. V was pared by 4 bases and J by 5 bases, with 13 bases between. The length of the CDR3 is 14 residues. The CDR3 is CASSPGSGDQPQHF. For the CDR3, the DNA is TGTGCCAGCAGCCCCGGCTCCGGGGATCAGCCCCAGCATTTT.

V is TRBV6-5 and J is TRBJ2-3; 8 bases align to TRBD1. The germline CDR1 and CDR2 sequences are MNHEY and SVGAGI. With V trimmed by 4 bases and J by 5 bases, 5 bases remained unmatched. The CDR3 has 14 amino acids. DNA for the CDR3: TGTGCCAGCAGTTTCGGACAGGGCAGAGATACGCAGTATTTT. Translated: CASSFGQGRDTQYF.

The chain recombines TRBV9 with TRBJ1-2; 7 bases match TRBD1. CDR1 and CDR2 (germline): SGDLS, YYNGEE. This CDR3 contains 15 residues. V gave up 4 bases and J gave up 6 bases; unmatched junction bases: 12. In nucleotides, the CDR3 is TGTGCCAGCAGCCCCGTTTCCGGGACAGATCATGGCTACACCTTC. This encodes CASSPVSGTDHGYTF. Full variable domain (outside the CDR3, taken from reference TRBV9 and TRBJ1-2): DSGVTQTPKHLITATGQRVTLRCSPRSGDLSVYWYQQSLDQGLQFLIQYYNGEERAKGNILERFSAQQFPDLHSELNLSSLELGDSALYFCASSPVSGTDHGYTFGSGTRLTVV.